This T cell receptor beta chain was identified in a study of shared clonotypes between healthy human individuals. Overall study: A donor's plate count was three for CD4 naive and three for CD4 memory; CD8 naive had two and CD8 memory one.

The DNA input per sorted-subset replicate PCR was about 0.2 ug, corresponding to tens of thousands of T cell genomes. The data were produced by immunoSEQ multiplex PCR, yet TCRdb's version contains in-frame clones alone and is incomplete. The sample carries 1,400,000 or so clones, approximately 98.5% recorded once. Germline CDR1 and CDR2: LGHNA and YSLEER. Trimming removed 1 base from V and 7 bases from J, with 8 bases in between. This CDR3 is 13 amino acids long. The donors, healthy adults who were HIV-negative, had experienced no recent acute infections or vaccinations. This chain links TRBV4-3 with TRBJ2-1; possible D gene TRBD2, 6 bases. This TCR was sampled from a man aged 30 to 45 in good health. Specimen: naive CD4+ T cells sorted from blood. Subset described: CD45RA+ positively selected. CDR3 DNA sequence: TGCGCCAGCAGCCAAGCCGGGAGAAATGAGCAGTTCTTC. As protein: CASSQAGRNEQFF.